The 5 T cell receptor beta chains in this list originate from one sample, sequenced in a study of beta chain bispecific antibodies for T cell cancers. Points from the study as a whole: Normal T cells contributed less of the targeted TRBV signal than the leukemia cells did.

No antigen has been assigned to these receptors. MiXCR, run by TCRdb on the 5' RACE reads, gives a single entry per CDR3 protein. The sample has 20,000 to 25,000 distinct CDR3 sequences, about 2.6% seen once. T cells were expanded from blood mononuclear cells for around three days with anti-CD3 OKT3 or CD3/CD28 beads. Source material: healthy donor T cells cultured with leukemia cells. The receptors stem from a human donor in good health. Some clones in this sample may be carry-over from other donors' samples.

The gene calls are TRBV29-1 and TRBJ1-2, with 9 bases lining up with TRBD1. This CDR3 comprises 13 residues. J lost 5 bases, V lost 6 bases, and 7 bases had no gene match. Germline V gene data show CDR1 as SQVTM and CDR2 as ANQGSEA. CDR3 DNA: TGCAGCGTCACAGGGGGCTCAAGGTATGGCTACACCTTC. Translating it yields CSVTGGSRYGYTF.

This clonotype was observed at least ten times. This sequence joins TRBV5-1 and TRBJ2-1, with D maybe TRBD2 (7 bases). Germline V gene sequence: CDR1 SGHRS, CDR2 YFSETQ. The CDR3 has 16 amino acids. Trimming shortened V by 5 bases and J by 1 base, and 16 bases separated the two germline ends. CDR3 nucleotides: TGCGCCAGCAGTTGGTGGGGGGGCCTATCCTACAATGAGCAGTTCTTC. As protein: CASSWWGGLSYNEQFF.

The rearrangement links TRBV18 to TRBJ1-1, with TRBD1 as a possible D gene (6 bases). This CDR3 is 15 amino acids long. Germline CDR1 KGHSH, CDR2 LQKENI. V was cut by 4 bases and J by 4 bases, with 16 bases left in between. The DNA of the CDR3 is TGTGCCAGCTCACTCAACAGGGATGGGGCCACTGAAGCTTTCTTT. Protein sequence: CASSLNRDGATEAFF.

The V and J genes are TRBV2 and TRBJ2-7; 7 bases are shared with TRBD1. The CDR3 runs to 13 residues. CDR1 is SNHLY and CDR2 is FYNNEI in the germline V gene. The V and J ends lost 10 bases and 2 bases, in that order; junction bases with no gene match: 8. The CDR3 DNA follows: TGTGCCACTATTGACAGGGACACCTACGAGCAGTACTTC. Protein: CATIDRDTYEQYF.

This clonotype was observed many times. The CDR3: CASSIGLNNSPLHF. DNA for the CDR3: TGTGCCAGTAGTATAGGACTTAATAATTCACCCCTCCACTTT. The chain has TRBV19 and TRBJ1-6, with D unresolved. Germline assignment: CDR1 LNHDA and CDR2 SQIVND (reference sequence). The CDR3 contains 14 residues. Trimming shortened V by 1 base and J by 5 bases, and 6 bases separated the two germline ends.